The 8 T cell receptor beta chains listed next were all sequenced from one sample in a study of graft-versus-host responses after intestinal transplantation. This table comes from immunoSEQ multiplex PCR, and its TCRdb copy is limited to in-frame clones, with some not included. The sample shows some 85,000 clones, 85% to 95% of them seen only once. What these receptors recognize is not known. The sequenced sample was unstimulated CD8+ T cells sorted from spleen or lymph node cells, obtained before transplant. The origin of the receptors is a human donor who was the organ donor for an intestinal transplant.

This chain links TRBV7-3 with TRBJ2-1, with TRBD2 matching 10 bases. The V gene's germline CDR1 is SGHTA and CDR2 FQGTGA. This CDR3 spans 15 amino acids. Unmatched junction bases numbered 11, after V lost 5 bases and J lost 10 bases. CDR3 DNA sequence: TGTGCCAGCAGCCTCCACGGGGATAGCGGGGGGGAGCAGTTCTTC. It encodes CASSLHGDSGGEQFF.

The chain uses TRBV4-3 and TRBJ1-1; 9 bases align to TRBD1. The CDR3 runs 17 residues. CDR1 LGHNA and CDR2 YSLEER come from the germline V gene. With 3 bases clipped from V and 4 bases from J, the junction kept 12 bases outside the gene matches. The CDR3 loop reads CASSQGQGPPETTEAFF. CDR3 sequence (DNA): TGCGCCAGCAGCCAGGGACAGGGTCCACCCGAAACCACTGAAGCTTTCTTT.

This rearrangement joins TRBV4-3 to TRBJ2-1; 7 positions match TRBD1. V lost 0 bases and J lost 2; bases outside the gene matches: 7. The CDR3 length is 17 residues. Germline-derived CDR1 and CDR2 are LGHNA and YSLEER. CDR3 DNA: TGCGCCAGCAGCCAAGATTGGGGGACAGTCACCTACAATGAGCAGTTCTTC. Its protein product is CASSQDWGTVTYNEQFF.

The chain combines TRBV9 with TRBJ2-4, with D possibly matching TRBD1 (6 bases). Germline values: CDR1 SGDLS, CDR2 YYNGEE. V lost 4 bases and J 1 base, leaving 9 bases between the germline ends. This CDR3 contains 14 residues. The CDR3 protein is CASSRTGAKNIQYF. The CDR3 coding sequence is TGTGCCAGCAGCCGAACAGGGGCCAAAAACATTCAGTACTTC.

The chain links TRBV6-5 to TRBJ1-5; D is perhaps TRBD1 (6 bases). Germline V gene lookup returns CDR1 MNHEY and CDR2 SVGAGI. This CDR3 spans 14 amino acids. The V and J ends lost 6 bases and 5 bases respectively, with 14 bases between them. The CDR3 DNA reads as TGTGCCAGCAGCCGGGGCAGGGGCGATCAGCCCCAGCATTTT. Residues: CASSRGRGDQPQHF.

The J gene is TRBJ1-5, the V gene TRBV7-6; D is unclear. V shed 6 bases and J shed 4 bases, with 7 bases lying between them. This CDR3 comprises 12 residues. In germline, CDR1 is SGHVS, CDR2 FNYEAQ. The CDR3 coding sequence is TGTGCCAGCAGGTATGTGAATCAGCCCCAGCATTTT. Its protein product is CASRYVNQPQHF.

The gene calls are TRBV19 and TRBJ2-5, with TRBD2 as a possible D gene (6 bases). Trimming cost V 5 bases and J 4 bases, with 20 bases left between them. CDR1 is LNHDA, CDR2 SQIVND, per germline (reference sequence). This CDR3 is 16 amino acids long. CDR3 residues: CASSANEEYGGETQYF. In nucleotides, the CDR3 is TGTGCCAGTAGTGCTAACGAGGAGTACGGGGGAGAGACCCAGTACTTC.

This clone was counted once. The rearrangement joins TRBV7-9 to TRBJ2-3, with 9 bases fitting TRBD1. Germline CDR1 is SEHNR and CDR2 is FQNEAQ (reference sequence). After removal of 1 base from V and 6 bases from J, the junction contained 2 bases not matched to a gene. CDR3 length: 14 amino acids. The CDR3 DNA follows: TGTGCCAGCAGCTTAGAAGACAGGGGGGATACGCAGTATTTT. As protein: CASSLEDRGDTQYF.